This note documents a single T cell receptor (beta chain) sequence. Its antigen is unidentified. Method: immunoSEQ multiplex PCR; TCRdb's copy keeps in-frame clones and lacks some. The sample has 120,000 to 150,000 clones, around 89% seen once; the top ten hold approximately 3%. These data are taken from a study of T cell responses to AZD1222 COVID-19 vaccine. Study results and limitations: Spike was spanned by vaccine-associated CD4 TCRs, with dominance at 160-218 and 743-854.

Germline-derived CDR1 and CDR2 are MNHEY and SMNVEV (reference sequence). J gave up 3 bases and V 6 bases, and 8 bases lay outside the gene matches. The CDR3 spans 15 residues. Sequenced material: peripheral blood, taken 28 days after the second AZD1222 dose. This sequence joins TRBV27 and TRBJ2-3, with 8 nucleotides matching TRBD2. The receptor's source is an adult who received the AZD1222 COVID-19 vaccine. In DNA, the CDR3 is TGTGCCAGCAGCTCGGGATTAGCGGGAACAGATACGCAGTATTTT. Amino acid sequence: CASSSGLAGTDTQYF.